This TCR beta chain was captured in a study of T cells expressing NK-cell markers. For the study at large: The study drew TCR beta repertoires from sorted CD3+CD56+NKG2C+, CD3+CD56+NKG2C- and CD3+CD56-NKG2C+ T cells.

TCRdb reprocessed the 5' RACE reads, with one entry per CDR3 protein and no DNA. This sample lists about 160,000 distinct CDR3 sequences; its ten largest clones have 20%. A note on this clonotype: Its antigen is unidentified.

Notes on the study in general: The study found dominant NKG2C+ clonotypes at about 1.0-7.0% of CD8+ T cells in five or six donors.

The CDR3 spans 15 residues. Looked up from germline, CDR1 is MNHEY and CDR2 is SMNVEV (reference sequence). This chain connects TRBV27 to TRBJ1-5. Specimen: blood T cells: a sorted CD56 or NKG2C T cell subset, CD4+ or CD8+ T cells, or bulk PBMC T cells (not recorded which). The receptor comes from a man aged 18-70 years in good health. The CDR3: CASSPIGMGNQPQHF.